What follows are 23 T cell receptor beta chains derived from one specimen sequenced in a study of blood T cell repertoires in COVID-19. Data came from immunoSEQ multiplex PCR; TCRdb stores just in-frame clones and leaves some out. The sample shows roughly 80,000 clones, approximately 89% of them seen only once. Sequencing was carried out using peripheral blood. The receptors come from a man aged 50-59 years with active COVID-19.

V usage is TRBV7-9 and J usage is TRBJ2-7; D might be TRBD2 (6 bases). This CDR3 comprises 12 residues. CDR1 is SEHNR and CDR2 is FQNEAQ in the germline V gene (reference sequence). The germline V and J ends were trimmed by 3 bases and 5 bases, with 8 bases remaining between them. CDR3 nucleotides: TGTGCCAGCAGCTTCGGGAGTAACGAGCAGTACTTC. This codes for CASSFGSNEQYF.

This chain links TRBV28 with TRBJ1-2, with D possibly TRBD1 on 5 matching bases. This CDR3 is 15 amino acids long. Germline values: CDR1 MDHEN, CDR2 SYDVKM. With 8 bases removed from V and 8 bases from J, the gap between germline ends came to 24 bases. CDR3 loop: CASSHGDGEGRGYTF. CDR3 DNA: TGTGCCAGCTCCCACGGGGACGGGGAGGGTAGGGGCTACACCTTC.

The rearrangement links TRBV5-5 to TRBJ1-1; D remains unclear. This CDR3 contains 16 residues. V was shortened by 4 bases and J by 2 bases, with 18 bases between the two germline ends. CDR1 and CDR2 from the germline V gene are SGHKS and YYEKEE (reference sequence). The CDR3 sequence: CASSRPDGGLNTEAFF. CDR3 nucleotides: TGTGCCAGCAGCCGGCCGGACGGAGGCTTAAACACTGAAGCTTTCTTT. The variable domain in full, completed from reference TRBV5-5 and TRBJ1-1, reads DAGVTQSPTHLIKTRGQQVTLRCSPISGHKSVSWYQQVLGQGPQFIFQYYEKEERGRGNFPDRFSARQFPNYSSELNVNALLLGDSALYLCASSRPDGGLNTEAFFGQGTRLTVV.

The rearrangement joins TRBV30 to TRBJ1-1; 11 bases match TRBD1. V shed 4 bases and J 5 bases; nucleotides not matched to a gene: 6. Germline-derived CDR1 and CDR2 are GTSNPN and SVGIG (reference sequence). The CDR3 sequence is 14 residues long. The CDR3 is CAWIEGQGGTEAFF. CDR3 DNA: TGTGCCTGGATCGAGGGACAGGGGGGAACTGAAGCTTTCTTT.

Written as DNA, the CDR3 is TGCGCCAGCAGCCAAGATGGAACAGGCGGGACCTATGGCTACACCTTC. It is translated as CASSQDGTGGTYGYTF. J is TRBJ1-2 and V is TRBV4-3, with a possible D match to TRBD1 (5 bases). V gave up 0 bases and J gave up 4 bases, with 15 bases separating them. There are 16 residues in the CDR3. From germline, CDR1 is LGHNA and CDR2 YSLEER.

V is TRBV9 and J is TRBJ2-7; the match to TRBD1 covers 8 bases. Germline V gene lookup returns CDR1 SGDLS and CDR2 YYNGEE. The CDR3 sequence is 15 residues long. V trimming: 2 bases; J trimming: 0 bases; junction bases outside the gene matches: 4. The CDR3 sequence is CASSVTGGSSYEQYF. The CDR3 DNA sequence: TGTGCCAGCAGCGTTACAGGGGGAAGCTCCTACGAGCAGTACTTC.

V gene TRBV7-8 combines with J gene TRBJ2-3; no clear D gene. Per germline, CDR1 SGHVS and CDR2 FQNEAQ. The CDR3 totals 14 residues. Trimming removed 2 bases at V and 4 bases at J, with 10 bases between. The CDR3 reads CASSLIQTSDTQYF. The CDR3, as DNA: TGTGCCAGCAGCTTAATCCAGACTTCAGATACGCAGTATTTT.

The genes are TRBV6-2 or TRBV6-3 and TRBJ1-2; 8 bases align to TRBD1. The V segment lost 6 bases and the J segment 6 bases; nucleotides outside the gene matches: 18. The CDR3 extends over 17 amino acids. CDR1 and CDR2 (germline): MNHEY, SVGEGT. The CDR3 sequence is CASSPGQGGFIADGYTF. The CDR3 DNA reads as TGTGCCAGCAGCCCAGGACAGGGTGGATTTATAGCTGATGGCTACACCTTC.

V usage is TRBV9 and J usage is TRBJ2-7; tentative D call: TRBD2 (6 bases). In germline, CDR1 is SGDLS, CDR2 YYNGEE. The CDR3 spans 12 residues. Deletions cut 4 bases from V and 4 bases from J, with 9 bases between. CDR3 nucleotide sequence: TGTGCCAGCAGCATGGAGGGATACGAGCAGTACTTC. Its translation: CASSMEGYEQYF.

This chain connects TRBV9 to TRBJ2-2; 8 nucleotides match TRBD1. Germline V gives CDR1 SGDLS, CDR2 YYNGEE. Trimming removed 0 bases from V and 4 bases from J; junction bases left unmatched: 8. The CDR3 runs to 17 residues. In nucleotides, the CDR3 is TGTGCCAGCAGCGTAGATTGGAGGACAGGGTTCACCGGGGAGCTGTTTTTT. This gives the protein CASSVDWRTGFTGELFF.

CDR3 protein: CASRGDRHYNEQFF. The CDR3 region has the DNA TGTGCCAGCAGGGGGGACAGGCACTACAATGAGCAGTTCTTC. The chain employs TRBV6-6 and TRBJ2-1; 8 bases map to TRBD1. CDR3 length: 14 residues. Germline CDR1 MNHNY, CDR2 SVGAGI (reference sequence). Unmatched junction bases numbered 4, after V lost 6 bases and J lost 3 bases.

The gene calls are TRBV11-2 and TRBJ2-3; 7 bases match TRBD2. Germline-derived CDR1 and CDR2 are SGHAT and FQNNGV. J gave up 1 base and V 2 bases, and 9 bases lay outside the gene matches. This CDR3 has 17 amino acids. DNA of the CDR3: TGTGCCAGCAGCTTAAGGTGGGGGGGAAGGGGCACAGATACGCAGTATTTT. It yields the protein CASSLRWGGRGTDTQYF. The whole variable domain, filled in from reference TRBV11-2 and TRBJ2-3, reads EAGVAQSPRYKIIEKRQSVAFWCNPISGHATLYWYQQILGQGPKLLIQFQNNGVVDDSQLPKDRFSAERLKGVDSTLKIQPAKLEDSAVYLCASSLRWGGRGTDTQYFGPGTRLTVL.

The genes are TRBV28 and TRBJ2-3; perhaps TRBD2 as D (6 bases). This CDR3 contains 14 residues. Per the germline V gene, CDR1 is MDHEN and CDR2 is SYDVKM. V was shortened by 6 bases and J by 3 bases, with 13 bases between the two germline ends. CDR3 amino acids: CASSHGLLTDTQYF. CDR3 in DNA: TGTGCCAGCAGCCATGGACTACTTACAGATACGCAGTATTTT. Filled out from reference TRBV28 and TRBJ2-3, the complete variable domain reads DVKVTQSSRYLVKRTGEKVFLECVQDMDHENMFWYRQDPGLGLRLIYFSYDVKMKEKGDIPEGYSVSREKKERFSLILESASTNQTSMYLCASSHGLLTDTQYFGPGTRLTVL.

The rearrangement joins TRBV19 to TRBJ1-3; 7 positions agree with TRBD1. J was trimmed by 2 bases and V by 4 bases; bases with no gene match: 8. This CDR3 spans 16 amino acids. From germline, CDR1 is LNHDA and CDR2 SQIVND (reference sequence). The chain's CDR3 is CASSTPYDRAGNTIYF. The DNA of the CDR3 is TGTGCCAGTAGTACCCCATACGACAGGGCTGGAAACACCATATATTTT.

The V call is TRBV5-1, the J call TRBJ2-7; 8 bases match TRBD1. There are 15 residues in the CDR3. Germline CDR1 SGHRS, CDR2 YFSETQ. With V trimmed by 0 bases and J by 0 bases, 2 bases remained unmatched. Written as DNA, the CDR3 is TGCGCCAGCAGCTTGGCTCAGGGGGCCTCCTACGAGCAGTACTTC. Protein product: CASSLAQGASYEQYF.

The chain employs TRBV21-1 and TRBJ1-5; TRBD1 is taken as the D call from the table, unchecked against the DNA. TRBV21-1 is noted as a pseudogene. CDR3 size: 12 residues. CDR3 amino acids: CATSAGDQPQHF. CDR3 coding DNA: TGTGCCACATCCGCAGGGGATCAGCCCCAGCATTTT.

The CDR3 DNA reads TGTGCCAGCAGCTTCGCCGACGGGGTGTCTATAGCCCAGCATTTT. This sequence encodes CASSFADGVSIAQHF. V and J are TRBV7-2 and TRBJ1-5; D uncertain. The CDR3 has 15 amino acids. Trimming took off 3 bases at V and 11 bases at J, with 20 bases between the two ends. Looked up from germline, CDR1 is SGHTA and CDR2 is FQGNSA.

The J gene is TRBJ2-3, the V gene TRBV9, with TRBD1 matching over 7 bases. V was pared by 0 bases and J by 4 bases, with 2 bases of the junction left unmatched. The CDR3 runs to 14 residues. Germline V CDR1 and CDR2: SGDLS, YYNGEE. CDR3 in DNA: TGTGCCAGCAGCGTAGGACAGGGCCCAGATACGCAGTATTTT. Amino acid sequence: CASSVGQGPDTQYF.

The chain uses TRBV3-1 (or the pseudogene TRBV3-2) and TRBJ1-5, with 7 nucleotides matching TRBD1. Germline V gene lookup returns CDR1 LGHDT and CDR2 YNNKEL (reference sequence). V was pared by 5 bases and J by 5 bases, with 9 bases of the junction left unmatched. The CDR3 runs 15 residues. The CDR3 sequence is CASSTTGELYQPQHF. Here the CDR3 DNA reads TGTGCCAGCAGCACTACAGGGGAATTGTATCAGCCCCAGCATTTT.

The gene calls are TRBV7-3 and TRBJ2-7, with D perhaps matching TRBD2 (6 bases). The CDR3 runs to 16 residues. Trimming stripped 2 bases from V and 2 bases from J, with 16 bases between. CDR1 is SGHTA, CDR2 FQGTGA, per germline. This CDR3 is CASSLGELAAPYEQYF. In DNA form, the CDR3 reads TGTGCCAGCAGCTTAGGGGAACTAGCAGCCCCCTACGAGCAGTACTTC.

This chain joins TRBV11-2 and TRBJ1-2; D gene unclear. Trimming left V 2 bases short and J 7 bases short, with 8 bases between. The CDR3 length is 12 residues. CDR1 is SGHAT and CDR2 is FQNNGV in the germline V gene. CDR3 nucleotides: TGTGCCAGCAGCTTACGGGAAGGTGGCTACACCTTC. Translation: CASSLREGGYTF.

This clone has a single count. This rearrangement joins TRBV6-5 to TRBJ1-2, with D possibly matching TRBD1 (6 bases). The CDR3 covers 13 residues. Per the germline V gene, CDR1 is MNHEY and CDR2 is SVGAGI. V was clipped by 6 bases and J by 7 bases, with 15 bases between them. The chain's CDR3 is CASSFTGSSGYTF. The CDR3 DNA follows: TGTGCCAGCAGCTTTACAGGGTCGAGTGGCTACACCTTC.

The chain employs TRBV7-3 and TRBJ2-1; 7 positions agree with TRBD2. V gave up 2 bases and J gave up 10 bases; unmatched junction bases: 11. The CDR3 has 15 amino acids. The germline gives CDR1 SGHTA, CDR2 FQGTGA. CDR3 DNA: TGTGCCAGCAGCTTAGGTTTTAGGCGGGAGAAGGAGCAGTTCTTC. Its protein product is CASSLGFRREKEQFF.